A selection of T cell receptor beta chains follows, all from one sample in a study of T cells in Graves' hyperthyroidism and ophthalmopathy. MiXCR, run by TCRdb on the multiplex PCR reads, gives a single entry per CDR3 protein. The table has a few hundred thousand distinct CDR3 sequences, more than 15% seen once. Sequenced: blood. These receptors originate from a woman aged 30 to 39 with Graves' hyperthyroidism. The CDR3 runs from the conserved cysteine through the conserved F or W. The D gene is left open where the match is weak. Rows give clone size only sometimes, using once, few, many, or a class for an expanded clone.

d_call,j_call,v_call,clone_size,cdr3_nt,cdr3_aa
TRBD2,TRBJ2-1,TRBV6-6,many,TGTGCCAGCAGTTACGACCCGGGACTAGCGGGAGTCAATGAGCAGTTCTTC,CASSYDPGLAGVNEQFF
.,TRBJ2-5,TRBV12-5,many,TGTGCTAGTGGTTTGGCAAGTCAAGAGACCCAGTACTTC,CASGLASQETQYF
.,TRBJ1-1,TRBV2,many,TGTGCCAGCAGTGAATCGAACACTGAAGCTTTCTTT,CASSESNTEAFF
.,TRBJ2-1,TRBV6-2/TRBV6-3,few,TGTGCCAGCAGTTACGCCTTGAGGGAAAATGAGCAGTTCTTC,CASSYALRENEQFF
.,TRBJ2-5,TRBV28,many,TGTGCCAGCAGAGTGGGAGACCTCGCCCAGTACTTC,CASRVGDLAQYF
.,TRBJ1-1,TRBV20-1,few,TGCAGTGCTAGGTCTGAAGCTTTCTTT,CSARSEAFF
.,TRBJ2-1,TRBV14,.,TGTGCCAGCAGCCAAGATTCGGACTTTGACAATGAGCAGTTCTTC,CASSQDSDFDNEQFF
.,TRBJ1-1,TRBV30,many,TGTGCCTGGACCCGTTTGAGGGCGAACACTGAAGCTTTCTTT,CAWTRLRANTEAFF
.,TRBJ2-3,TRBV30,few,TGTGCCTGGAACGGTGGCACAGATACGCAGTATTTT,CAWNGGTDTQYF
TRBD1,TRBJ1-6,TRBV2,few,TGTGCCAGCAGTGGACAGGGTACCTATAATTCACCCCTCCACTTT,CASSGQGTYNSPLHF
TRBD1,TRBJ1-2,TRBV19,.,TGTGCCAGTAAGTCGGACAGGCAGGGGTACGGCTACACCTTC,CASKSDRQGYGYTF
.,TRBJ1-5,TRBV18,many,TGTGCCAGCTCACCTGGAGGGGCCGATCAGCCCCAGCATTTT,CASSPGGADQPQHF
.,TRBJ1-2,TRBV28,many,TGTGCCAGCAGTTTGCGGGGCTATGGCTACACCTTC,CASSLRGYGYTF
.,TRBJ1-1,TRBV27,many,TGTGCCAGCAGTTTATACCCCCACGGGCCTGGCCCGAACACTGAAGCTTTCTTT,CASSLYPHGPGPNTEAFF
TRBD2,TRBJ2-7,TRBV7-2,many,TGTGCCAGCAGCTTAGCGCTAGCGGGAGGGCCTCTCTCCGAGCAGTACTTC,CASSLALAGGPLSEQYF
.,TRBJ2-3,TRBV6-1,many,TGTGCCAGCTACCAACACACAGATACGCAGTATTTT,CASYQHTDTQYF